The text below deals with one T cell receptor beta chain. The target antigen is unknown. This entry is derived from a study of Ad26.COV2.S vaccination and SARS-CoV-2 variants. Study overall: By the intramuscular route, Ad26.COV2.S was given once, or twice 56 days apart. Study observations and caveats: Vaccine and placebo recipients had similar non-spike TCR breadth. In TCR breadth and depth analyses, total T cell responses may have been underestimated.

The table came from immunoSEQ multiplex PCR; TCRdb's copy has only in-frame clones and leaves some out. The profile shows about 350,000 clones, around 90% of them singletons. The treatment denotes: roughly 20 received Ad26.COV2.S at low or high dose, single or two shots; 5 received placebo; per-sample allocation not given. Specimens were obtained on day 63 following the first vaccine or placebo injection. V lost 5 bases to trimming and J lost 5 bases; unmatched junction nucleotides: 4. CDR1 MNHEY and CDR2 SMNVEV come from the germline V gene (reference sequence). This CDR3 comprises 14 residues. The sequences come from peripheral blood, collected in a trial of Ad26.COV2.S vaccine versus placebo. The receptor was derived from a person aged 18 to 65 who received the Ad26.COV2.S COVID-19 vaccine or a placebo. The chain uses TRBV27 and TRBJ1-5, with 9 bases lining up with TRBD1. Written as DNA, the CDR3 is TGTGCCAGCAGTAGGAGACAGGGGGATCAGCCCCAGCATTTT. Translation gives CASSRRQGDQPQHF.